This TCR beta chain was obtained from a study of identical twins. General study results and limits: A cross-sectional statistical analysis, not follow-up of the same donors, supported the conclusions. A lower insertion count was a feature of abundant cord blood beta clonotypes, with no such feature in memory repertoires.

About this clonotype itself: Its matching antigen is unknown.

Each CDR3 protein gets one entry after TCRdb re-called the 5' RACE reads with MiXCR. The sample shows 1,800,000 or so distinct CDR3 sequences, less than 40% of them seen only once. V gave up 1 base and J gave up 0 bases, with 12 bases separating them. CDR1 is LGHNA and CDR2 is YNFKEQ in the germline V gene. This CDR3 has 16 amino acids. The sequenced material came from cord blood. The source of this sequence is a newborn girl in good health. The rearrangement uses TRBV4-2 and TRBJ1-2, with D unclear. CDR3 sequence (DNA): TGTGCCAGCAGCCAAGGGCCCCTATTCTCTAACTATGGCTACACCTTC. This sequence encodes CASSQGPLFSNYGYTF.